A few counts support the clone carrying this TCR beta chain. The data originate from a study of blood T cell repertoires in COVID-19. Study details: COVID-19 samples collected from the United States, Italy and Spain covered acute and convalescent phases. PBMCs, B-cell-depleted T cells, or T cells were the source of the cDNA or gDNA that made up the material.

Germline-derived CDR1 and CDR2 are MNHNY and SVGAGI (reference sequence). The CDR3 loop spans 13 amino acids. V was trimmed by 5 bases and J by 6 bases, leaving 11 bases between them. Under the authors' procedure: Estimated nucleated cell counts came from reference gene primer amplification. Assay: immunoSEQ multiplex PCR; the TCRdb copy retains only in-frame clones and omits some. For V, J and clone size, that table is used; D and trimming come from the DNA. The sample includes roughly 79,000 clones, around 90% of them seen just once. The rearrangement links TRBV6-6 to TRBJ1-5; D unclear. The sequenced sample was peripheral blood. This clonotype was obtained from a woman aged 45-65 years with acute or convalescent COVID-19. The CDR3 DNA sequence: TGTGCCAGCAGTACTCGGGAGTTTCAGCCCCAGCATTTT. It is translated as CASSTREFQPQHF.